The next 29 T cell receptor beta chains were all read from a single sample in a study of neurological immune-mediated disorders. Time point in this sample: longitudinal time-point 1 (baseline). TCRdb reprocessed the 5' RACE reads via MiXCR and lists one record per CDR3 protein. This sample has tens of thousands of distinct CDR3 sequences, with around 15% found just once. Input material: PBMCs. Receptor source: a female donor with HTLV-1-associated myelopathy (HAM/TSP).

V usage is TRBV30 and J usage is TRBJ2-7; D not certain. This CDR3 region has 13 residues. Germline V gene data show CDR1 as GTSNPN and CDR2 as SVGIG (reference sequence). The V gene lost 4 bases and the J gene lost 2 bases, with 12 bases spanning the gap. CDR3 DNA: TGTGCCTGGACTGTACAGAAAACCTACGAGCAGTACTTC. Its translation: CAWTVQKTYEQYF.

This clonotype came up many times. The chain links TRBV12-3 or TRBV12-4 to TRBJ2-1; D possibly corresponds to TRBD1 (5 bases). The length of the CDR3 is 13 residues. V lost 7 bases to trimming and J lost 7 bases, with 14 bases between them. The CDR3 nucleotides read TGTGCCAGCACCTGGGGCACTCCTAATGAGCAGTTCTTC. Translated: CASTWGTPNEQFF.

There are many counts of this clonotype. J is TRBJ2-3 and V is TRBV5-1, with D tentatively TRBD1 (5 bases). Trimming removed 5 bases from V and 2 bases from J, with 15 bases in between. Germline V CDR1 and CDR2: SGHRS, YFSETQ. This CDR3 contains 15 residues. The CDR3: CASRSGSLSTDTQYF. The CDR3 coding sequence is TGCGCCAGCAGATCAGGGTCCCTTTCCACAGATACGCAGTATTTT.

This clonotype was detected many times. The chain joins TRBV5-1 to TRBJ1-1; D unclear. From germline, CDR1 is SGHRS and CDR2 YFSETQ. The CDR3 loop spans 16 amino acids. Trimming left V 4 bases short and J 2 bases short, with 18 bases between. The CDR3 region is CASSPGRRPQNTEAFF. CDR3 DNA sequence: TGCGCCAGCAGCCCCGGTCGCCGGCCACAAAACACTGAAGCTTTCTTT.

This clonotype was seen at least ten times. This chain links TRBV20-1 with TRBJ2-1; TRBD2 matches 10 bases. Germline V gives CDR1 DFQATT, CDR2 SNEGSKA (reference sequence). CDR3 length: 13 amino acids. The J segment lost 15 bases and the V segment lost 0 bases, leaving 8 bases of the junction unmatched. CDR3 in amino acids: CSARDRLAGGAFF. The CDR3 coding sequence is TGCAGTGCTAGAGATCGACTAGCGGGCGGCGCGTTCTTC.

This clonotype was counted between two and nine times. The chain couples TRBV6-1 to TRBJ2-3, with 11 bases aligning to TRBD2. The V gene's germline CDR1 is MNHNS and CDR2 SASEGT. CDR3 length: 15 residues. Trimming cost V 7 bases and J 2 bases; bases outside gene matches: 5. For the CDR3, the DNA is TGTGCCAGCACCCTGACTAGCGGGGTCACAGATACGCAGTATTTT. Translated: CASTLTSGVTDTQYF.

The chain recombines TRBV20-1 with TRBJ2-2; 8 nucleotides align to TRBD2. Germline V gene sequence: CDR1 DFQATT, CDR2 SNEGSKA (reference sequence). The V segment lost 2 bases and the J segment 7 bases; nucleotides outside the gene matches: 6. The CDR3 contains 14 residues. The CDR3 DNA reads as TGCAGTGCTAGACGGGGGGGCGGAATCGGGGAGCTGTTTTTT. Amino acid sequence: CSARRGGGIGELFF.

This clonotype showed up many times. This sequence joins TRBV9 and TRBJ1-1, with 9 positions matching TRBD1. The CDR3 totals 16 residues. The V gene's germline CDR1 is SGDLS and CDR2 YYNGEE. J lost 3 bases, V lost 4 bases, and 10 bases had no gene match. CDR3 loop: CASSPQGQGGDTEAFF. DNA for the CDR3: TGTGCCAGCAGCCCACAGGGACAGGGTGGTGACACTGAAGCTTTCTTT.

This clonotype was counted many times. The V call is TRBV5-6, the J call TRBJ2-1; perhaps TRBD1 as D (5 bases). The germline V and J ends were trimmed by 3 bases and 4 bases, with 11 bases remaining between them. Germline CDR1 SGHDT, CDR2 YYEEEE. The CDR3 consists of 14 residues. This chain's CDR3 is CASSSDKYYNEQFF. The DNA for the CDR3 is TGTGCCAGCAGCTCGGACAAGTATTACAATGAGCAGTTCTTC.

This clonotype was picked up many times. The CDR3 region is CASSSILAGGLGNEQFF. The CDR3 DNA sequence: TGCGCCAGCAGCTCAATCCTAGCGGGGGGGCTAGGCAATGAGCAGTTCTTC. The rearrangement joins TRBV5-1 to TRBJ2-1; 12 bases map to TRBD2. This CDR3 is built from 17 residues. Trimming cost V 3 bases and J 6 bases; bases outside gene matches: 10. Germline V lookup: CDR1 SGHRS, CDR2 YFSETQ.

In its sample, this clonotype was seen many times. This rearrangement joins TRBV27 to TRBJ2-3; D tentatively reads TRBD1 or TRBD2 (5 bases each). Germline CDR1 is MNHEY and CDR2 is SMNVEV (reference sequence). The CDR3 contains 15 residues. V shed 5 bases and J shed 1 base, with 13 bases lying between them. The CDR3 bases are TGTGCCAGCAGTGCTCCGGGACGGGGCACAGATACGCAGTATTTT. This sequence encodes CASSAPGRGTDTQYF.

This clonotype occurred many times. The chain joins TRBV28 to TRBJ2-7, with D possibly being TRBD1 (6 bases). Germline CDR1 and CDR2: MDHEN and SYDVKM. Between the trimmed V and J ends, which lost 5 bases and 3 bases, there was a span of 14 bases. The CDR3 spans 14 residues. As DNA, the CDR3 is TGTGCCAGCAGTCCCTCCGGGGACAACTACGAGCAGTACTTC. Translating it yields CASSPSGDNYEQYF. Looking up the rest from reference TRBV28 and TRBJ2-7 gives the full variable domain: DVKVTQSSRYLVKRTGEKVFLECVQDMDHENMFWYRQDPGLGLRLIYFSYDVKMKEKGDIPEGYSVSREKKERFSLILESASTNQTSMYLCASSPSGDNYEQYFGPGTRLTVT.

There are many counts of this clonotype. This chain joins TRBV20-1 and TRBJ2-7, with 8 bases lining up with TRBD2. V lost 5 bases, J lost 0 bases, and 12 bases stayed unmatched. The germline V gene encodes CDR1 DFQATT and CDR2 SNEGSKA (reference sequence). CDR3 size: 16 residues. The CDR3 bases are TGCAGTGCTCGGGGGGGGGAGCGGGGTTTCTCCTACGAGCAGTACTTC. Amino acid sequence: CSARGGERGFSYEQYF.

The chain recombines TRBV7-8 with TRBJ1-6, with 9 bases matching TRBD1. V trimming: 3 bases; J trimming: 9 bases; junction bases outside the gene matches: 6. CDR1 is SGHVS and CDR2 is FQNEAQ in the germline V gene. The CDR3 covers 15 residues. CDR3 sequence (DNA): TGTGCCAGCAGCTTTGCCGGGACAGGGATTTCACCCCTCCACTTT. Amino acids: CASSFAGTGISPLHF.

This clonotype was recorded many times. Mismatch with germline at one junction end may stem from a read error. The V call is TRBV15, the J call TRBJ1-1; 7 nucleotides match TRBD1. The V gene's germline CDR1 is LNHNV and CDR2 YYDKDF (reference sequence). The CDR3 has 19 amino acids. DNA for the CDR3: TGTGCTACCAGCAGAGATGTTAAGTTTAGGGGGCGAGGGGACACTGAAGCTTTCTTT. It encodes CATSRDVKFRGRGDTEAFF.

This clonotype was found many times. A read error is possible here, since a much larger clone lies one base away. Written as DNA, the CDR3 is TGCGCCAGCAGCTTCGGAGAGACCCAGTACTTC. It translates to CASSFGETQYF. This chain uses TRBV5-1 with TRBJ2-5; D is unresolved. Trimming cost V 2 bases and J 4 bases, with 3 bases left between them. CDR1 SGHRS and CDR2 YFSETQ come from the germline V gene. The CDR3 covers 11 residues.

This clonotype was picked up many times. The chain couples TRBV7-3 to TRBJ2-2; D is perhaps TRBD2 (5 bases). Trimming pared 0 bases from V and 7 bases from J, leaving 9 bases between. The CDR3 runs 14 residues. Germline CDR1 and CDR2: SGHTA and FQGTGA. The CDR3 DNA reads as TGTGCCAGCAGCTTAACCCTGAGGGACGGGGAGCTGTTTTTT. Translated: CASSLTLRDGELFF.

By proportion, this clonotype is medium-sized. The chain recombines TRBV28 with TRBJ2-7, with 10 nucleotides matching TRBD2. This CDR3 region has 17 residues. Germline CDR1 and CDR2: MDHEN and SYDVKM. J was trimmed by 2 bases and V by 5 bases; bases with no gene match: 12. The CDR3 DNA sequence: TGTGCCAGCAGTCCTCGTCTCGGGACTAGCGTTACCTACGAGCAGTACTTC. As protein: CASSPRLGTSVTYEQYF.

This clonotype has a handful of counts. The rearrangement uses TRBV6-1 and TRBJ2-1, with TRBD2 matching 11 bases. CDR3 length equals 14 residues. Germline loops: CDR1 MNHNS, CDR2 SASEGT. V lost 4 bases, J lost 8 bases, and 4 bases stayed unmatched. This chain's CDR3 is CASSGSGGADEQFF. The CDR3 DNA reads as TGTGCCAGCAGTGGTAGCGGGGGGGCCGATGAGCAGTTCTTC.

The chain couples TRBV10-3 to TRBJ1-5, with D perhaps TRBD1 (5 bases). Germline loops: CDR1 ENHRY, CDR2 SYGVKD. Trimming removed 0 bases from V and 5 bases from J, with 5 bases in between. This CDR3 has 13 amino acids. The DNA for the CDR3 is TGTGCCATCAGTGAGTCGGGGGATCAGCCCCAGCATTTT. This translates into CAISESGDQPQHF.

This clonotype was counted between two and nine times. The J gene is TRBJ1-5, the V gene TRBV6-6, with 8 bases lining up with TRBD1. Trimming at V came to 5 bases and at J to 6 bases, leaving 12 bases not matched to a gene. This CDR3 has 16 amino acids. Germline lookup yields CDR1 MNHNY and CDR2 SVGAGI (reference sequence). The CDR3 nucleotides read TGTGCCAGCAGTACCGACAGGGGAAAGAGGTTTCAGCCCCAGCATTTT. It encodes CASSTDRGKRFQPQHF.

In this sample, this clonotype turned up a few times. V is TRBV5-1 and J is TRBJ2-1; TRBD2 is a possible D gene (6 bases). V was cut by 7 bases and J by 0 bases, with 17 bases left in between. Germline V gene sequence: CDR1 SGHRS, CDR2 YFSETQ. CDR3 length: 16 residues. This chain's CDR3 is CASGLGGSGSYNEQFF. CDR3 DNA: TGCGCCAGCGGCCTTGGGGGGTCAGGCTCCTACAATGAGCAGTTCTTC. Full variable domain (outside the CDR3, taken from reference TRBV5-1 and TRBJ2-1): KAGVTQTPRYLIKTRGQQVTLSCSPISGHRSVSWYQQTPGQGLQFLFEYFSETQRNKGNFPGRFSGRQFSNSRSEMNVSTLELGDSALYLCASGLGGSGSYNEQFFGPGTRLTVL.

In this sample, this clonotype turned up many times. The chain has TRBV28 and TRBJ2-5, with a weak D call TRBD2 (6 bases). The CDR3 runs to 16 residues. With 7 bases removed from V and 3 bases from J, the gap between germline ends came to 21 bases. Germline V gene sequence: CDR1 MDHEN, CDR2 SYDVKM. DNA of the CDR3: TGTGCCAGCATCGACGCCGGCGGGACGGTGAAAGAGACCCAGTACTTC. It yields the protein CASIDAGGTVKETQYF.

Many counts were recorded for this clonotype. The CDR3 loop is CSAVLAPATEAFF. The CDR3 region has the DNA TGCAGTGCTGTATTGGCTCCGGCCACTGAAGCTTTCTTT. V usage is TRBV20-1 and J usage is TRBJ1-1; no reliable D call. Trimming took off 5 bases at V and 4 bases at J, with 14 bases between the two ends. The CDR3 is 13 amino acids. The germline CDR1 and CDR2 sequences are DFQATT and SNEGSKA (reference sequence).

This clonotype was detected many times. J is TRBJ1-1 and V is TRBV5-1, with D possibly being TRBD1 (5 bases). In germline, CDR1 is SGHRS, CDR2 YFSETQ. V was clipped by 2 bases and J by 1 base, with 12 bases between them. This CDR3 has 15 amino acids. Written as DNA, the CDR3 is TGCGCCAGCAGCTTTGGGACCGACTCGAACACTGAAGCTTTCTTT. Its translation is CASSFGTDSNTEAFF.

This clonotype was seen repeatedly, ten times or more. The rearrangement uses TRBV28 and TRBJ2-1; TRBD1 matches at 12 bases. The ends lost 7 bases at V and 15 bases at J; junction bases unmatched: 7. Germline lookup yields CDR1 MDHEN and CDR2 SYDVKM. This CDR3 region has 12 residues. CDR3 coding DNA: TGTGCCAGCACCCGGGACAGGGGGCGCAGGTTCTTC. Translation: CASTRDRGRRFF.

This clonotype was picked up a small number of times. The J gene is TRBJ1-2, the V gene TRBV12-3 or TRBV12-4; D is unclear. The CDR3 runs 13 residues. The V end lost 10 bases, the J end lost 8 bases, and 20 bases lay between the germline ends. CDR3 loop: CATMSGYSEGYTF. DNA for the CDR3: TGTGCCACTATGTCGGGTTACTCGGAGGGCTACACCTTC.

This clonotype was picked up many times. The chain employs TRBV20-1 and TRBJ1-3; D remains unclear. Trimming removed 3 bases at V and 0 bases at J, with 6 bases between. Germline V gene data show CDR1 as DFQATT and CDR2 as SNEGSKA (reference sequence). This CDR3 is built from 13 residues. This CDR3 is CSASESSGNTIYF. The CDR3 region has the DNA TGCAGTGCTAGTGAGAGCTCTGGAAACACCATATATTTT.

This clonotype appeared many times. The chain recombines TRBV29-1 with TRBJ2-2; a possible D gene is TRBD1 (6 bases). V was trimmed by 6 bases and J by 1 base, leaving 12 bases between them. This CDR3 comprises 14 residues. From germline, CDR1 is SQVTM and CDR2 ANQGSEA. The CDR3 nucleotides are TGCAGCGTCGGGTGGACAGTGAACACCGGGGAGCTGTTTTTT. This gives the protein CSVGWTVNTGELFF.